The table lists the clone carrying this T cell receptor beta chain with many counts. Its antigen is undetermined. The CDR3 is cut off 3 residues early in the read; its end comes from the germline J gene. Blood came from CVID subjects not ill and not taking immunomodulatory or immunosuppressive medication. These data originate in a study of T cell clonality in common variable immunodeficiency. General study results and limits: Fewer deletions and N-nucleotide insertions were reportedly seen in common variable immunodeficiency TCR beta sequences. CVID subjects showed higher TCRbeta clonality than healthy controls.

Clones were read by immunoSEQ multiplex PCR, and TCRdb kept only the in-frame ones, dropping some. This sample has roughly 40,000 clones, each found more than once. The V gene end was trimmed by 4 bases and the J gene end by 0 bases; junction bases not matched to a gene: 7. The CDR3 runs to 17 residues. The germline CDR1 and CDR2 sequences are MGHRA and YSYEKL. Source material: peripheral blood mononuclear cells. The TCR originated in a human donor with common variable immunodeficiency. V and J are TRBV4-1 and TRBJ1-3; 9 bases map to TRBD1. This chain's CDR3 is CASSPPPDRGSGNTIYF. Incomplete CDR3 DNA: TGCGCCAGCAGCCCCCCCCCGGACAGGGGCTCTGGAAACACC.